This TCR beta chain was recorded in a study of identical twins. TCRdb redid the calling of the 5' RACE reads with MiXCR, one entry per CDR3 protein. Here the sample spans about 530,000 distinct CDR3 sequences, approximately 20% being singletons. Only a few counts were recorded for this clonotype. Its target is not known. The study's findings and limits: It was out-of-frame TCR alpha sharing in monozygotic twins that models underestimated. Reduced insertions were recorded for abundant cord blood beta clonotypes, with no such pattern in memory repertoires. Those out-of-frame alpha sequences shared by twins showed an excess of low generation probability.

The V gene's germline CDR1 is LGHDT and CDR2 YNNKEL (reference sequence). V was clipped by 1 base and J by 5 bases; unmatched bases: 2. The CDR3 is made up of 14 amino acids. These data were also filed under a second study, of yellow fever vaccine responses in identical twins. From that study: It has been reported that, in twins, the vaccine T cell response seemed partly convergent and partly personalized.

The V and J genes are TRBV3-1 and TRBJ2-3; 8 positions match TRBD2. Material: CD4+ T cells sorted from blood. The receptor comes from a woman aged 18-35 years in good health. CDR3 sequence: CASSQVAGGDTQYF. The DNA for the CDR3 is TGTGCCAGCAGCCAAGTTGCGGGGGGAGATACGCAGTATTTT.